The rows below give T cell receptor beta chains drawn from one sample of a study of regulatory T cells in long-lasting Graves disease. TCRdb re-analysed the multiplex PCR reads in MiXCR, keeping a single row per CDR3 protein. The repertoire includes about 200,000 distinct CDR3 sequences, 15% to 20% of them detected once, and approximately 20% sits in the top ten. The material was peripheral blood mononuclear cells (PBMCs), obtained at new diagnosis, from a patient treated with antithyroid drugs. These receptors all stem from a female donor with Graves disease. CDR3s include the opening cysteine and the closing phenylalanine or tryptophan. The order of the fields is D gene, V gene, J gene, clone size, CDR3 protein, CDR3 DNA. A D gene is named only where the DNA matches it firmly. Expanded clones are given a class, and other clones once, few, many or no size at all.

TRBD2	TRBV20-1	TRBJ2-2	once	CSARSPLAGGTGELFF	TGCAGTGCTAGGAGTCCACTAGCGGGAGGCACCGGGGAGCTGTTTTTT
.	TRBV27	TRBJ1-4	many	CASSSGRAGPAGEKLFF	TGTGCCAGCAGTTCGGGAAGGGCAGGTCCGGCGGGGGAAAAACTGTTTTTT
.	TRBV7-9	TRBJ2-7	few	CASSLGGHPSYEQYF	TGTGCCAGCAGCTTAGGCGGACACCCTTCCTACGAGCAGTACTTC
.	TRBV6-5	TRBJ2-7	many	CASSYSRAYEQYF	TGTGCCAGCAGTTACTCGCGGGCCTACGAGCAGTACTTC
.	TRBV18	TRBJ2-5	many	CASSPHRVGETQYF	TGTGCCAGCTCACCCCACAGGGTTGGGGAGACCCAGTACTTC
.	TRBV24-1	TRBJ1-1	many	CATSDFWGTEAFF	TGTGCCACCAGTGATTTCTGGGGAACTGAAGCTTTCTTT
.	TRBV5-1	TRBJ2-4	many	CASSPGRAVENIQYF	TGCGCCAGCAGCCCGGGACGGGCGGTTGAAAACATTCAGTACTTC
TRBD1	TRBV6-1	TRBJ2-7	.	CASSPPGTGPYEQYF	TGTGCCAGCAGCCCACCCGGGACAGGGCCCTACGAGCAGTACTTC
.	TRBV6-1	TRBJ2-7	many	CASSRRDASYEQYF	TGTGCCAGCAGCCGCCGGGACGCCTCCTACGAGCAGTACTTC
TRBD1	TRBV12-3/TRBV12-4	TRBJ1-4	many	CASSTTGASEKLFF	TGTGCCAGCTCAACGACAGGGGCGTCTGAAAAACTGTTTTTT
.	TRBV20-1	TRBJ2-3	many	CSARPSVPDTQYF	TGCAGTGCTAGACCCAGCGTCCCAGATACGCAGTATTTT
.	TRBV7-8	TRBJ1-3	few	CASSLILDTIYF	TGTGCCAGCAGCTTAATTTTGGACACCATATATTTT
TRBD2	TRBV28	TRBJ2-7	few	CASSFTSGGLLEQYF	TGTGCCAGCAGTTTCACTAGCGGGGGGCTCTTGGAGCAGTACTTC
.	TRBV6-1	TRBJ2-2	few	CASSASGDTGELFF	TGTGCCAGCAGTGCCTCAGGGGACACCGGGGAGCTGTTTTTT
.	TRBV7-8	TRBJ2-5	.	CASSLASSETQYF	TGTGCCAGCAGCTTAGCCAGTTCAGAGACCCAGTACTTC
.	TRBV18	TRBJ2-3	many	CASSPPIRLVDTQYF	TGTGCCAGCTCACCACCGATTAGATTGGTTGATACGCAGTATTTT
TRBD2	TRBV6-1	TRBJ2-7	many	CASRRQREGNWEQYF	TGTGCCAGCAGACGACAGCGGGAGGGGAACTGGGAGCAGTACTTC
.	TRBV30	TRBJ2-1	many	CAWSGYNEQFF	TGTGCCTGGTCCGGTTACAATGAGCAGTTCTTC
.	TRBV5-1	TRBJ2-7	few	CASSASGLLSEQYF	TGCGCCAGCAGCGCCTCAGGGCTCCTAAGCGAGCAGTACTTC
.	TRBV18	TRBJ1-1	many	CASSPPGEGRGLNTEAFF	TGTGCCAGCTCACCACCGGGAGAGGGAAGGGGTTTGAACACTGAAGCTTTCTTT
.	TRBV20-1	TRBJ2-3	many	CSARVWDTQYF	TGCAGTGCTAGAGTCTGGGATACGCAGTATTTT
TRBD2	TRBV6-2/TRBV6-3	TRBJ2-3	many	CASSPGLAVSTDTQYF	TGTGCCAGCAGTCCGGGACTAGCGGTTAGCACAGATACGCAGTATTTT
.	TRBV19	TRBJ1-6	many	CASRDEGRHNSPLHF	TGTGCCAGTAGAGACGAGGGACGCCATAATTCACCCCTCCACTTT
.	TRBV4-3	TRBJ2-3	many	CASSQETWGGASDTQYF	TGCGCCAGCAGCCAAGAAACTTGGGGGGGCGCTTCAGATACGCAGTATTTT
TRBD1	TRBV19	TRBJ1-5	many	CASTPPDRGGSNQPQHF	TGTGCCAGTACCCCACCCGACAGGGGGGGTAGCAATCAGCCCCAGCATTTT
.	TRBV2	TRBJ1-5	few	CASSDSREQPQHF	TGTGCCAGCAGTGATTCCAGGGAGCAGCCCCAGCATTTT
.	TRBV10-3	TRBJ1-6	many	CAISFRDTNSPLHF	TGTGCCATCAGCTTCCGGGACACAAATTCACCCCTCCACTTT
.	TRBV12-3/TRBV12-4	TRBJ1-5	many	CASRMTRNQPQHF	TGTGCCAGCAGGATGACCCGCAATCAGCCCCAGCATTTT
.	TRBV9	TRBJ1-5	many	CASSVAGNQPQHF	TGTGCCAGCAGCGTAGCAGGTAATCAGCCCCAGCATTTT
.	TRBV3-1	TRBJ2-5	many	CASSHRLDQETQYF	TGTGCCAGCAGCCACAGACTAGACCAAGAGACCCAGTACTTC
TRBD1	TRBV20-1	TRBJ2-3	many	CSASHRGLTWGTDTQYF	TGCAGTGCTAGTCACAGGGGGCTGACGTGGGGGACAGATACGCAGTATTTT
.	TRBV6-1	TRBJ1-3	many	CASSDSPDTIYF	TGTGCCAGCAGTGATAGTCCTGACACCATATATTTT
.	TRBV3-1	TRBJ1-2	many	CASSQRLFYTF	TGTGCCAGCAGCCAAAGACTGTTCTACACCTTC
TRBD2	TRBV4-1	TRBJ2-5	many	CASSQVLAGSQETQYF	TGCGCCAGCAGCCAGGTTCTAGCGGGATCCCAAGAGACCCAGTACTTC
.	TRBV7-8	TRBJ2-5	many	CASSLTSDRRQETQYF	TGTGCCAGCAGCTTAACGTCGGACAGACGCCAAGAGACCCAGTACTTC
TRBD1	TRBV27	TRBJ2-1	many	CASTPSRGQESNEQFF	TGTGCCAGCACTCCAAGCCGGGGACAGGAGAGCAATGAGCAGTTCTTC
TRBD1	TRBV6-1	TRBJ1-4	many	CASSRTSTGTGYEKLFF	TGTGCCAGCAGTCGGACTTCAACCGGGACAGGATATGAAAAACTGTTTTTT
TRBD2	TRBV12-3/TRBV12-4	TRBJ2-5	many	CASTPLAVPQETQYF	TGTGCCAGCACCCCCCTAGCGGTCCCCCAAGAGACCCAGTACTTC
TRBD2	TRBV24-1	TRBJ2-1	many	CATSGPTSGPYNEQFF	TGTGCCACCAGTGGCCCGACTAGCGGACCCTACAATGAGCAGTTCTTC
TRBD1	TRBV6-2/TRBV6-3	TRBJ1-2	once	CASSEANRGRGYTF	TGTGCCAGCAGTGAAGCGAACAGGGGACGAGGCTACACCTTC
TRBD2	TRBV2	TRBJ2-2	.	CASLSGLAGLGGELFF	TGTGCCAGCCTCTCGGGCCTAGCGGGACTCGGGGGGGAGCTGTTTTTT
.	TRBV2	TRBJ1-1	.	CASSDQVVAPSTEAFF	TGTGCCAGCAGTGATCAGGTCGTTGCCCCTTCCACTGAAGCTTTCTTT
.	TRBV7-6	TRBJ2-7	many	CASSSSRGNEQYF	TGTGCCAGCAGTTCCTCCAGGGGTAACGAGCAGTACTTC
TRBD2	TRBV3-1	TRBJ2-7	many	CASSRTDSGSNEQYF	TGTGCCAGCAGCCGCACCGATAGCGGGAGCAACGAGCAGTACTTC
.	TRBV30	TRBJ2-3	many	CAWRTGGASTDTQYF	TGTGCCTGGAGGACCGGGGGAGCTAGCACAGATACGCAGTATTTT
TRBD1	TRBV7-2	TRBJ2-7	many	CASSLVSGQGSYEQYF	TGTGCCAGCAGCTTAGTGTCAGGACAGGGCTCCTACGAGCAGTACTTC
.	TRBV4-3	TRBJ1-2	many	CASSQDLREGYTF	TGCGCCAGCAGCCAAGACCTCAGGGAAGGCTACACCTTC
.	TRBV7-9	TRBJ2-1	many	CASSLALVLRKFF	TGTGCCAGCAGCTTAGCTTTAGTCCTCCGAAAGTTCTTC